This entry lists 26 T cell receptor beta chains sequenced from one sample in a study of blood T cell repertoires in COVID-19. Only in-frame clones appear in the TCRdb table, and some are missing; sequencing was by immunoSEQ multiplex PCR. The repertoire holds some 60,000 clones, roughly 90% seen once, with 1.3% in the top ten. Input material: peripheral blood. The receptors come from a man aged 55 to 70 with acute or convalescent COVID-19.

In nucleotides, the CDR3 is TGTGCCAGCAGTCCGACAGGGGGCGGATGGCAGCCCCAGCATTTT. Residues: CASSPTGGGWQPQHF. This chain links TRBV6-5 with TRBJ1-5; 10 nucleotides line up with TRBD1. CDR1 is MNHEY and CDR2 is SVGAGI in the germline V gene. The CDR3 loop spans 15 amino acids. The junction had 8 bases not matched to a gene; V was cut back by 5 bases and J by 7 bases.

The genes are TRBV3-1 (or the pseudogene TRBV3-2) and TRBJ2-3, with TRBD1 matching 9 bases. J was trimmed by 4 bases and V by 3 bases; bases with no gene match: 11. The CDR3 consists of 17 residues. The germline gives CDR1 LGHDT, CDR2 YNNKEL (reference sequence). CDR3 nucleotides: TGTGCCAGCAGCCAGAGGGCTGGGACAGGGATTTCAGATACGCAGTATTTT. Amino acid sequence: CASSQRAGTGISDTQYF.

This chain uses TRBV7-9 with TRBJ2-2; tentatively, D is TRBD1 (5 bases). The germline V and J ends were trimmed by 3 bases and 7 bases, with 15 bases remaining between them. The CDR3 has 15 residues. Germline V gene sequence: CDR1 SEHNR, CDR2 FQNEAQ (reference sequence). CDR3 in amino acids: CASSFDSFLGGELFF. DNA of the CDR3: TGTGCCAGCAGCTTCGACAGCTTTTTAGGCGGGGAGCTGTTTTTT.

V and J are TRBV12-5 and TRBJ1-1; 7 bases map to TRBD1. This CDR3 spans 14 amino acids. Germline-derived CDR1 and CDR2 are LGHNT and FRNRAP. V dropped 5 bases and J dropped 0; count of bases not matched to a gene: 3. CDR3 sequence (DNA): TGTGCTAGTGGTCCGACAGGGATGAACACTGAAGCTTTCTTT. As protein: CASGPTGMNTEAFF.

The rearrangement uses TRBV27 and TRBJ1-5, with 7 bases that match TRBD1. The length of the CDR3 is 16 residues. V trimming: 4 bases; J trimming: 6 bases; junction bases outside the gene matches: 12. Germline loops: CDR1 MNHEY, CDR2 SMNVEV (reference sequence). CDR3 in amino acids: CASSSRDRIVPQPQHF. CDR3 nucleotides: TGTGCCAGCAGTTCTAGGGACAGAATTGTTCCTCAGCCCCAGCATTTT.

J is TRBJ2-5 and V is TRBV11-2, with 12 bases lining up with TRBD2. The CDR3 consists of 17 residues. The V and J ends lost 4 bases and 9 bases, in that order; junction bases with no gene match: 15. CDR1 and CDR2 (germline): SGHAT, FQNNGV. As DNA, the CDR3 is TGTGCCAGCAGCTCGGGACTAGCGGGCCGTCAAGAGGTATCCCAGTACTTC. Translation gives CASSSGLAGRQEVSQYF.

The chain employs TRBV10-3 and TRBJ1-3; unclear D gene. This CDR3 is 15 amino acids long. V was trimmed by 2 bases and J by 0 bases, leaving 8 bases between them. Germline V gene data show CDR1 as ENHRY and CDR2 as SYGVKD. For the CDR3, the DNA is TGTGCCATCAGTGAGACGCGCGGCTCTGGAAACACCATATATTTT. This gives the protein CAISETRGSGNTIYF.

The chain uses TRBV11-2 and TRBJ2-2; 8 nucleotides agree with TRBD1. This CDR3 is 15 amino acids long. Germline CDR1 is SGHAT and CDR2 is FQNNGV. Trimming cost V 3 bases and J 6 bases; bases outside gene matches: 6. As DNA, the CDR3 is TGTGCCAGCAGCTTGGGACAGGAGAAATCCGGGGAGCTGTTTTTT. It specifies CASSLGQEKSGELFF.

As regards this clone: Because the CDR3's place on the DNA is in doubt, the DNA is left out and the CDR3 is given as listed by TCRdb. The chain links TRBV15 to TRBJ2-1; the table's D call of TRBD1 was not tested on the DNA. The CDR3 adds up to 15 amino acids, both ends counted. The V gene's germline CDR1 is LNHNV and CDR2 YYDKDF (reference sequence). The chain's CDR3 is CATSVPGGPNNEQFF.

This clone was picked up one time. CDR3 loop: CSASLQETQYF. CDR3 nucleotide sequence: TGCAGTGCTAGCCTCCAAGAGACCCAGTACTTC. The chain combines TRBV20-1 with TRBJ2-5; D unresolved. Looked up from germline, CDR1 is DFQATT and CDR2 is SNEGSKA (reference sequence). Trimming removed 3 bases at V and 1 base at J, with 3 bases between. CDR3 length: 11 amino acids.

The chain uses TRBV6-5 and TRBJ1-5; 7 nucleotides agree with TRBD1. Per the germline V gene, CDR1 is MNHEY and CDR2 is SVGAGI. The CDR3 is 13 residues long. V gave up 7 bases and J gave up 6 bases; unmatched junction bases: 6. In DNA, the CDR3 is TGTGCCAGCAACACAGGGGTTGGTCAGCCCCAGCATTTT. Amino acid sequence: CASNTGVGQPQHF.

The chain employs TRBV19 and TRBJ1-5; D is possibly TRBD1 (6 bases). Looked up from germline, CDR1 is LNHDA and CDR2 is SQIVND (reference sequence). CDR3 length equals 14 residues. The V gene lost 5 bases and the J gene lost 3 bases, with 11 bases spanning the gap. The chain's CDR3 is CASSFSGVNQPQHF. CDR3 DNA: TGTGCCAGTAGTTTCTCAGGGGTCAATCAGCCCCAGCATTTT.

The rearrangement uses TRBV3-1 (or the pseudogene TRBV3-2) and TRBJ2-1, with 7 bases aligning to TRBD1. The CDR3 is 14 amino acids. CDR1 and CDR2 from the germline V gene are LGHDT and YNNKEL (reference sequence). With 4 bases clipped from V and 3 bases from J, the junction kept 3 bases outside the gene matches. The CDR3 is CASSRGQYYNEQFF. CDR3 nucleotide sequence: TGTGCCAGCAGCCGGGGACAGTACTACAATGAGCAGTTCTTC.

This clone was recorded a few times. The rearrangement links TRBV20-1 to TRBJ1-1; no clear D. Germline V gene data show CDR1 as DFQATT and CDR2 as SNEGSKA (reference sequence). The CDR3 covers 11 residues. V was pared by 7 bases and J by 7 bases, with 13 bases between. CDR3 bases: TGCAGTGGCACGGGAAACCGTGAAGCTTTCTTT. Protein: CSGTGNREAFF.

This rearrangement joins TRBV7-3 to TRBJ2-2; TRBD1 aligns across 8 bases. CDR1 is SGHTA, CDR2 FQGTGA, per germline. The CDR3 extends over 16 amino acids. Germline trimming cut 3 bases from V and 0 bases from J; bases unmatched to any gene: 3. The CDR3 sequence is CASSFLTGANTGELFF. In DNA, the CDR3 is TGTGCCAGCAGCTTCTTGACAGGGGCGAACACCGGGGAGCTGTTTTTT.

As to this clone: At one boundary the junction diverges from the germline segment, which might be a read error. The gene calls are TRBV7-2 and TRBJ1-5, with 8 nucleotides matching TRBD1. CDR1 and CDR2 (germline): SGHTA, FQGNSA. The CDR3 loop spans 14 amino acids. DNA of the CDR3: TGTGCCAGCAGCTTAGTTAGTAACCCGACAGGGGTGACTTTT. It encodes CASSLVSNPTGVTF.

The V call is TRBV29-1, the J call TRBJ2-7; 7 nucleotides line up with TRBD1. This CDR3 is 12 amino acids long. Germline V lookup: CDR1 SQVTM, CDR2 ANQGSEA. The V gene end was trimmed by 6 bases and the J gene end by 2 bases; junction bases not matched to a gene: 4. CDR3 coding DNA: TGCAGCGTCCGACAGGGACCCTACGAGCAGTACTTC. It translates to CSVRQGPYEQYF.

The chain joins TRBV7-2 to TRBJ2-1; no reliable D call. The CDR3 has 13 amino acids. With 2 bases removed from V and 3 bases from J, the gap between germline ends came to 5 bases. CDR1 and CDR2 (germline): SGHTA, FQGNSA. Here the CDR3 reads CASSLNSYNEQFF. The CDR3, as DNA: TGTGCCAGCAGCTTAAATAGCTACAATGAGCAGTTCTTC.

V usage is TRBV6-1 and J usage is TRBJ1-2; D gene ambiguous. The CDR3 runs to 12 residues. CDR1 and CDR2 (germline): MNHNS, SASEGT. V shed 3 bases and J shed 2 bases, with 4 bases lying between them. CDR3 protein: CASSETNYGYTF. The CDR3 DNA sequence: TGTGCCAGCAGTGAGACAAACTATGGCTACACCTTC.

The chain uses TRBV6-5 and TRBJ2-2, with a tentative D call TRBD1 (5 bases). CDR3 length: 14 amino acids. V was pared by 6 bases and J by 5 bases, with 13 bases between. Per the germline V gene, CDR1 is MNHEY and CDR2 is SVGAGI. The CDR3 region is CASRQGPTTGELFF. CDR3 DNA sequence: TGTGCCAGCAGGCAGGGTCCGACGACCGGGGAGCTGTTTTTT.

This chain links TRBV30 with TRBJ2-1, with 7 bases aligning to TRBD2. The CDR3 runs to 13 residues. Germline CDR1 reads GTSNPN; CDR2 reads SVGIG (reference sequence). After removal of 4 bases from V and 4 bases from J, the junction contained 4 bases not matched to a gene. CDR3 coding DNA: TGTGCCTGGATGGCGGGGGATTACAATGAGCAGTTCTTC. Protein: CAWMAGDYNEQFF.

The genes are TRBV7-8 and TRBJ2-1; 8 bases are shared with TRBD2. This CDR3 has 15 residues. Per germline, CDR1 SGHVS and CDR2 FQNEAQ. Losses at the gene ends were 7 bases for V and 4 bases for J; bases not matched to a gene: 9. Here the CDR3 DNA reads TGTGCCAGCAACCCAACGGGGGGGCCTTACAATGAGCAGTTCTTC. Translation: CASNPTGGPYNEQFF.

V is TRBV2 and J is TRBJ1-5; 7 bases are a match to TRBD1. CDR1 is SNHLY, CDR2 FYNNEI, per germline. The CDR3 runs 15 residues. V lost 6 bases and J lost 2; bases outside the gene matches: 7. CDR3 in DNA: TGTGCCAGCAGAGACAGGGACTTTGGCAATCAGCCCCAGCATTTT. It encodes CASRDRDFGNQPQHF.

The chain is built from TRBV5-1 and TRBJ2-3; 8 positions agree with TRBD1. CDR1 is SGHRS, CDR2 YFSETQ, per germline. The CDR3 has 17 amino acids. Trimming took 1 base from V and 1 from J; bases not matched to a gene: 8. The CDR3 here is CASSLWVMGQGTDTQYF. DNA for the CDR3: TGCGCCAGCAGCTTGTGGGTCATGGGACAGGGCACAGATACGCAGTATTTT.

This clone was seen only once. The chain joins TRBV6-5 to TRBJ1-3, with D perhaps TRBD1 (5 bases). V lost 6 bases to trimming and J lost 3 bases, with 9 bases between them. CDR1 is MNHEY and CDR2 is SVGAGI in the germline V gene. The CDR3 extends over 13 amino acids. CDR3 nucleotides: TGTGCCAGCAGCCCGGACATTGGAAACACCATATATTTT. This sequence encodes CASSPDIGNTIYF.

This chain joins TRBV5-1 and TRBJ1-1; 9 bases match TRBD1. Germline V gives CDR1 SGHRS, CDR2 YFSETQ. With V trimmed by 3 bases and J by 0 bases, 6 bases remained unmatched. CDR3 size: 16 residues. The DNA for the CDR3 is TGCGCCAGCAGCTCGGGACAGGGACCCATGAACACTGAAGCTTTCTTT. This sequence encodes CASSSGQGPMNTEAFF.